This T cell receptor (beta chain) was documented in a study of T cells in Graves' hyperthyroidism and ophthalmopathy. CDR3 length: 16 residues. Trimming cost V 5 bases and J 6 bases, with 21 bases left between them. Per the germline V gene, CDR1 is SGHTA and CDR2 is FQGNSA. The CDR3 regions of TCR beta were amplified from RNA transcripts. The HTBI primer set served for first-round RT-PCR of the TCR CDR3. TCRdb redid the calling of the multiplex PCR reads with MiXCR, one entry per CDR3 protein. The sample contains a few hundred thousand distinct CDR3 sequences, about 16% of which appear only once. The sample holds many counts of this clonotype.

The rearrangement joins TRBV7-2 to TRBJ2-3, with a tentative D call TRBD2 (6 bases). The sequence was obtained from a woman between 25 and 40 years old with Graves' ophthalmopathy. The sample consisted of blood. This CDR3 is CASSGSLAEAGDTQYF. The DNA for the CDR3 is TGTGCCAGCAGCGGCTCCCTAGCAGAGGCGGGGGATACGCAGTATTTT. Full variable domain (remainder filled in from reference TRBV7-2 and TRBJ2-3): GAGVSQSPSNKVTEKGKDVELRCDPISGHTALYWYRQSLGQGLEFLIYFQGNSAPDKSGLPSDRFSAERTGGSVSTLTIQRTQQEDSAVYLCASSGSLAEAGDTQYFGPGTRLTVL.